A single sample is the source of the 30 T cell receptor beta chains below, sequenced in a study of radiotherapy plus CTLA-4 blockade in lung cancer. Repertoires were generated with immunoSEQ multiplex PCR, while TCRdb's copy carries only in-frame clones and drops some. The data hold some 78,000 clones, with around 88% observed a single time. This material consisted of peripheral blood, taken from a patient treated with radiotherapy plus ipilimumab. The source of these receptors is a human donor with non-small cell lung cancer who had a partial response to radiotherapy plus ipilimumab.

The chain employs TRBV7-6 and TRBJ2-4; D is possibly TRBD1 (6 bases). The CDR3 length is 17 residues. Germline CDR1 SGHVS, CDR2 FNYEAQ. V was cut by 5 bases and J by 2 bases, with 19 bases left in between. The CDR3 DNA sequence: TGTGCCAGCAGCCCCTTTATCGCTGGGACATCCAAAAACATTCAGTACTTC. Its protein product is CASSPFIAGTSKNIQYF.

The chain carries TRBV7-9 and TRBJ1-6; 7 nucleotides agree with TRBD1. The CDR3 extends over 14 amino acids. The junction had 4 bases not matched to a gene; V was cut back by 5 bases and J by 6 bases. The germline gives CDR1 SEHNR, CDR2 FQNEAQ (reference sequence). CDR3 nucleotide sequence: TGTGCCAGCAGCCGACAGGGTCTTAATTCACCCCTCCACTTT. It yields the protein CASSRQGLNSPLHF.

This clone was seen just once. The chain joins TRBV10-2 to TRBJ1-5; TRBD1 matches 8 bases. J lost 7 bases, V lost 6 bases, and 8 bases had no gene match. The CDR3 runs 14 residues. In germline, CDR1 is WSHSY, CDR2 SAAADI. The chain's CDR3 is CASSLDRGRQPQHF. Here the CDR3 DNA reads TGCGCCAGCAGCCTCGACAGGGGAAGGCAGCCCCAGCATTTT.

Worth noting for this clone: Its ends do not fully match the called genes, so a read error is possible. The genes are TRBV5-4 and TRBJ1-5; 8 bases are a match to TRBD1. Germline V gene sequence: CDR1 SGHNT, CDR2 YYREEE (reference sequence). The CDR3 covers 13 residues. This chain's CDR3 is CASSRDPGQVMSF. The DNA of the CDR3 is TGTGCCAGCAGCAGGGACCCGGGACAGGTAATGTCATTT.

The V gene is TRBV19, the J gene TRBJ1-4, with 7 positions matching TRBD1. CDR1 and CDR2 from the germline V gene are LNHDA and SQIVND (reference sequence). The CDR3 consists of 14 residues. Unmatched junction bases numbered 3, after V lost 8 bases and J lost 0 bases. The CDR3 DNA is TGTGCCAGTGGAGGGACAGCAACTAATGAAAAACTGTTTTTT. Protein: CASGGTATNEKLFF.

The chain uses TRBV5-6 and TRBJ2-3, with 10 bases lining up with TRBD1. J gave up 5 bases and V 4 bases, and 10 bases lay outside the gene matches. The CDR3 spans 16 residues. Germline-derived CDR1 and CDR2 are SGHDT and YYEEEE. This CDR3 reads CASSATGTGDLDTQYF. CDR3 nucleotide sequence: TGTGCCAGCAGCGCTACCGGGACAGGGGATTTAGATACGCAGTATTTT.

The chain has TRBV5-4 and TRBJ2-7; TRBD1 aligns across 9 bases. The CDR3 is 15 residues long. Germline trimming cut 4 bases from V and 4 bases from J; bases unmatched to any gene: 9. CDR1 SGHNT and CDR2 YYREEE come from the germline V gene (reference sequence). The CDR3 sequence: CASSLPGQGRYEQYF. CDR3 nucleotides: TGTGCCAGCAGCCTACCGGGACAGGGTAGGTACGAGCAGTACTTC. Full variable domain (missing parts from reference TRBV5-4 and TRBJ2-7): ETGVTQSPTHLIKTRGQQVTLRCSSQSGHNTVSWYQQALGQGPQFIFQYYREEENGRGNFPPRFSGLQFPNYSSELNVNALELDDSALYLCASSLPGQGRYEQYFGPGTRLTVT.

The J gene is TRBJ2-5, the V gene TRBV5-1, with a possible D match to TRBD1 (6 bases). The J call may be wrong; the DNA end is better matched by TRBJ2-7. Per germline, CDR1 SGHRS and CDR2 YFSETQ. CDR3 length equals 15 residues. The CDR3 region has the DNA TGCGCCAGCAGCCTGCTGATAGGACAGAACTACGAGCAGTACTTC. Protein: CASSLLIGQNYEQYF.

This chain uses TRBV9 with TRBJ2-3; the D is unclear. Germline CDR1 is SGDLS and CDR2 is YYNGEE. The CDR3 has 15 residues. V was pared by 3 bases and J by 1 base, with 12 bases between. CDR3: CASSDPLSGTDTQYF. Written as DNA, the CDR3 is TGTGCCAGCAGCGATCCCTTGAGTGGCACAGATACGCAGTATTTT. Full variable domain (remainder filled in from reference TRBV9 and TRBJ2-3): DSGVTQTPKHLITATGQRVTLRCSPRSGDLSVYWYQQSLDQGLQFLIQYYNGEERAKGNILERFSAQQFPDLHSELNLSSLELGDSALYFCASSDPLSGTDTQYFGPGTRLTVL.

The V call is TRBV28, the J call TRBJ2-6; TRBD1 aligns across 8 bases. Germline V gene sequence: CDR1 MDHEN, CDR2 SYDVKM. There are 17 residues in the CDR3. The V gene end was trimmed by 4 bases and the J gene end by 1 base; junction bases not matched to a gene: 6. CDR3 region: CASSSRQGRSGANVLTF. The CDR3 DNA follows: TGTGCCAGCAGTTCAAGACAGGGGAGATCTGGGGCCAACGTCCTGACTTTC. Drawing the rest from reference TRBV28 and TRBJ2-6, the complete variable domain is DVKVTQSSRYLVKRTGEKVFLECVQDMDHENMFWYRQDPGLGLRLIYFSYDVKMKEKGDIPEGYSVSREKKERFSLILESASTNQTSMYLCASSSRQGRSGANVLTFGAGSRLTVL.

The J gene is TRBJ1-2, the V gene TRBV19; D might be TRBD1 (6 bases). CDR3 length: 14 residues. Germline CDR1 reads LNHDA; CDR2 reads SQIVND (reference sequence). Between the trimmed V and J ends, which lost 8 bases and 0 bases, there was a span of 13 bases. The CDR3 sequence: CASSDRAANYGYTF. The DNA for the CDR3 is TGTGCCAGTTCGGACAGAGCAGCTAACTATGGCTACACCTTC.

This clone showed up just a few times. The chain is built from TRBV10-3 and TRBJ2-1, with 11 bases lining up with TRBD2. CDR1 is ENHRY and CDR2 is SYGVKD in the germline V gene. The CDR3 length is 13 residues. Trimming took 10 bases from V and 15 from J; bases not matched to a gene: 14. This CDR3 reads CATSLAGDEGRFF. In DNA form, the CDR3 reads TGTGCCACCTCACTAGCGGGAGATGAGGGGAGGTTCTTC.

The chain links TRBV30 to TRBJ2-7, with TRBD2 matching 9 bases. There are 13 residues in the CDR3. J gave up 4 bases and V 5 bases, and 6 bases lay outside the gene matches. Germline V gene lookup returns CDR1 GTSNPN and CDR2 SVGIG (reference sequence). Written as DNA, the CDR3 is TGTGCCTGGGGGGGACTAGCTGTGTACGAGCAGTACTTC. Encoded protein: CAWGGLAVYEQYF.

The chain uses TRBV18 and TRBJ2-1, with D possibly being TRBD2 (6 bases). The V gene lost 1 base and the J gene lost 4 bases, with 14 bases spanning the gap. In germline, CDR1 is KGHSH, CDR2 LQKENI. The CDR3 is 16 amino acids. The CDR3 DNA follows: TGTGCCAGCTCACCACTAGAGCCTAGCGTTTACAATGAGCAGTTCTTC. Protein product: CASSPLEPSVYNEQFF.

The rearrangement links TRBV7-2 to TRBJ1-4, with 8 positions matching TRBD1. The ends lost 5 bases at V and 8 bases at J; junction bases unmatched: 19. Germline assignment: CDR1 SGHTA and CDR2 FQGNSA. This CDR3 has 18 residues. CDR3 nucleotides: TGTGCCAGCAGCCCCCAGGGGGCTTTGGGTATCAGCCCCGAAAAACTGTTTTTT. Residues: CASSPQGALGISPEKLFF.

The rearrangement joins TRBV28 to TRBJ1-1; D is undetermined. Germline assignment: CDR1 MDHEN and CDR2 SYDVKM. Between the trimmed V and J ends, which lost 4 bases and 2 bases, there was a span of 11 bases. The CDR3 consists of 14 residues. The CDR3 loop is CASSYTIPNTEAFF. In DNA, the CDR3 is TGTGCCAGCAGTTACACAATCCCCAACACTGAAGCTTTCTTT.

The V call is TRBV28, the J call TRBJ1-4; 12 bases match TRBD1. The CDR3 totals 21 residues. In germline, CDR1 is MDHEN, CDR2 SYDVKM. V lost 1 base to trimming and J lost 7 bases; unmatched junction nucleotides: 19. The CDR3 sequence is CASSLSPGTGGYSSVAEKLFF. The DNA for the CDR3 is TGTGCCAGCAGTTTATCTCCGGGGACAGGGGGCTACTCCAGCGTGGCTGAAAAACTGTTTTTT.

This chain joins TRBV12-2 and TRBJ2-7; the D segment call TRBD2 is taken from the table without a DNA check. TRBV12-2 is designated a pseudogene. This CDR3 spans 15 amino acids. DNA of the CDR3: TGTGCAAGTCGCCCCCGGCTAGCGGGAGAGCTCGAGCAGTACGTC. Its protein is CASRPRLAGELEQYV.

This sequence joins TRBV5-5 and TRBJ1-2; TRBD1 agrees at 8 bases. The CDR3 is 16 amino acids. Germline values: CDR1 SGHKS, CDR2 YYEKEE (reference sequence). Germline trimming cut 4 bases from V and 8 bases from J; bases unmatched to any gene: 16. CDR3 amino acids: CASSPHPGTGAVGYTF. Here the CDR3 DNA reads TGTGCCAGCAGCCCCCACCCCGGGACAGGCGCAGTGGGCTACACCTTC.

The chain is built from TRBV19 and TRBJ2-5; possibly TRBD1 for D (5 bases). The CDR3 sequence is 14 residues long. CDR1 is LNHDA and CDR2 is SQIVND in the germline V gene (reference sequence). Trimming cost V 3 bases and J 2 bases, with 10 bases left between them. The CDR3 reads CASSIPGLQETQYF. CDR3 coding DNA: TGTGCCAGTAGTATCCCAGGGCTTCAAGAGACCCAGTACTTC.

In its sample, this clone was seen a few times. This chain connects TRBV29-1 to TRBJ1-3; D is possibly TRBD1 (6 bases). CDR3 length: 17 amino acids. Trimming left V 0 bases short and J 4 bases short, with 19 bases between. Germline lookup yields CDR1 SQVTM and CDR2 ANQGSEA. This CDR3 is CSVEDGGGRESGNTIYF. In nucleotides, the CDR3 is TGCAGCGTTGAAGATGGCGGGGGCAGGGAGTCCGGAAACACCATATATTTT.

The chain joins TRBV10-1 to TRBJ2-2; D is unresolved. With 6 bases removed from V and 3 bases from J, the gap between germline ends came to 5 bases. Germline CDR1 reads WNHNN; CDR2 reads SYGVQD (reference sequence). CDR3 length equals 12 residues. The CDR3 DNA sequence: TGCGCCAGCAGGGCGGACACCGGGGAGCTGTTTTTT. This gives the protein CASRADTGELFF.

V and J are TRBV7-2 and TRBJ2-3; tentatively, D is TRBD2 (5 bases). Trimming pared 1 base from V and 6 bases from J, leaving 14 bases between. This CDR3 region has 15 residues. In germline, CDR1 is SGHTA, CDR2 FQGNSA. The CDR3 protein is CASSLGKGSGDTQYF. In DNA, the CDR3 is TGTGCCAGCAGCTTAGGGAAGGGATCGGGGGATACGCAGTATTTT.

The J gene is TRBJ2-2, the V gene TRBV2; TRBD1 agrees at 8 bases. This CDR3 spans 15 amino acids. Germline CDR1 reads SNHLY; CDR2 reads FYNNEI. Trimming at V came to 5 bases and at J to 5 bases, leaving 7 bases not matched to a gene. The CDR3 here is CASSPGGGGTGELFF. In DNA, the CDR3 is TGTGCCAGCAGTCCAGGGGGCGGAGGTACCGGGGAGCTGTTTTTT.

The J gene is TRBJ2-1, the V gene TRBV29-1, with 13 bases lining up with TRBD2. CDR1 is SQVTM, CDR2 ANQGSEA, per germline. V lost 4 bases, J lost 8 bases, and 5 bases stayed unmatched. The CDR3 is made up of 14 amino acids. CDR3: CSVAGLAGVYEQFF. CDR3 nucleotide sequence: TGCAGCGTTGCCGGACTAGCGGGAGTTTATGAGCAGTTCTTC.

The V call is TRBV6-5, the J call TRBJ1-2; 12 bases are shared with TRBD1. Germline V CDR1 and CDR2: MNHEY, SVGAGI. This CDR3 is built from 14 residues. The V gene end was trimmed by 5 bases and the J gene end by 7 bases; junction bases not matched to a gene: 5. CDR3 in DNA: TGTGCCAGCAGTCCCGGGACAGGGGGCGGTGGCTACACCTTC. The encoded protein is CASSPGTGGGGYTF.

This clone has only one observation. V is TRBV6-5 and J is TRBJ1-2; 8 nucleotides align to TRBD1. This CDR3 has 12 amino acids. The germline V gene encodes CDR1 MNHEY and CDR2 SVGAGI. The junction had 0 bases not matched to a gene; V was cut back by 5 bases and J by 4 bases. The DNA of the CDR3 is TGTGCCAGCAGTGACAGGGGCTATGGCTACACCTTC. Translated: CASSDRGYGYTF.

The CDR3 DNA reads as TGTGCCAGCAGCCAGATAGCGGGAGAGTCTGAGACCCAGTACTTC. Protein: CASSQIAGESETQYF. This chain links TRBV4-2 with TRBJ2-5, with 9 bases aligning to TRBD2. CDR3 length: 15 residues. Losses at the gene ends were 3 bases for V and 5 bases for J; bases not matched to a gene: 7. The germline gives CDR1 LGHNA, CDR2 YNFKEQ.

This clone was seen only once. The rearrangement joins TRBV7-3 to TRBJ2-2; TRBD2 matches 8 bases. The germline V gene has CDR1 SGHTA and CDR2 FQGTGA. The trim removed 4 bases at V and 7 bases at J, leaving 11 bases unmatched. The CDR3 runs 16 residues. CDR3 protein: CASSSGLARRGGELFF. In DNA, the CDR3 is TGTGCCAGCAGCTCTGGACTAGCTAGAAGAGGCGGGGAGCTGTTTTTT. Full variable domain (remainder filled in from reference TRBV7-3 and TRBJ2-2): GAGVSQTPSNKVTEKGKYVELRCDPISGHTALYWYRQSLGQGPEFLIYFQGTGAADDSGLPNDRFFAVRPEGSVSTLKIQRTERGDSAVYLCASSSGLARRGGELFFGEGSRLTVL.

This chain uses TRBV30 with TRBJ1-6; D is uncertain. The germline CDR1 and CDR2 sequences are GTSNPN and SVGIG (reference sequence). Trimming left V 3 bases short and J 4 bases short, with 10 bases between. The CDR3 is made up of 14 amino acids. The CDR3 reads CAWREIRYNSPLHF. The CDR3 coding sequence is TGTGCCTGGAGAGAGATCCGATATAATTCACCCCTCCACTTT. The entire variable domain, with the rest obtained from reference TRBV30 and TRBJ1-6, is as follows: SQTIHQWPATLVQPVGSPLSLECTVEGTSNPNLYWYRQAAGRGLQLLFYSVGIGQISSEVPQNLSASRPQDRQFILSSKKLLLSDSGFYLCAWREIRYNSPLHFGNGTRLTVT.